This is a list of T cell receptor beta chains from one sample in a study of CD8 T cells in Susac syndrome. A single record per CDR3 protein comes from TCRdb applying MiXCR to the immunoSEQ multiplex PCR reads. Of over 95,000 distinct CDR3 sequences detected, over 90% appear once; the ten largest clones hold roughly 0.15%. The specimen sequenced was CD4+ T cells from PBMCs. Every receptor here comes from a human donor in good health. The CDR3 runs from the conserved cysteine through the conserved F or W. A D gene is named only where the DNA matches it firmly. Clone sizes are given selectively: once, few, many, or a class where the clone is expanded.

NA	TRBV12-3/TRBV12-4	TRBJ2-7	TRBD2	TGTGCCAGCAGTAAAGGACTAGCGGGGTTTGGGTACGAGCAGTACTTC	CASSKGLAGFGYEQYF
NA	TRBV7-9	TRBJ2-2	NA	TGTGCCAGCAGCTTTACACCGGTGAACACCGGGGAGCTGTTTTTT	CASSFTPVNTGELFF
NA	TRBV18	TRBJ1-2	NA	TGTGCCAGCTCACGGGTCCGGGACGTTCCGTATGGCTACACCTTC	CASSRVRDVPYGYTF
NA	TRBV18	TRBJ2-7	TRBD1	TGTGCCAGCTCACCAGTGGACAGGCCCAGCTACGAGCAGTACTTC	CASSPVDRPSYEQYF
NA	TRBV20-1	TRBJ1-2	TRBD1	TGCAGTGCTACTGGACAGGTAGCTAACTATGGCTACACCTTC	CSATGQVANYGYTF
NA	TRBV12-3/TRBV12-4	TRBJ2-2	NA	TGTGCCAGCTTAGGAGGGGGGAGTGGGACCGGGGAGCTGTTTTTT	CASLGGGSGTGELFF
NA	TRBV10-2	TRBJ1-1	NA	TGCGCCAGCATTAGTGGGGCGGAGACGAACACTGAAGCTTTCTTT	CASISGAETNTEAFF
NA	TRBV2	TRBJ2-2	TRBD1	TGTGGGGGGAGTACAGGGGTGGATACCGGGGAGCTGTTTTTT	CGGSTGVDTGELFF
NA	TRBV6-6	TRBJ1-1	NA	TGTGCCAGCAGTTACCGACAGGTCATGAACACTGAAGCTTTCTTT	CASSYRQVMNTEAFF
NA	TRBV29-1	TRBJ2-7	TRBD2	TGCAGCACCTCTAGCGGGTCCTACGAGCAGTACTTC	CSTSSGSYEQYF
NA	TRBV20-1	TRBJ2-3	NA	TGCAGTGCCCAGGTGGGGGGCGCGACAGATACGCAGTATTTT	CSAQVGGATDTQYF
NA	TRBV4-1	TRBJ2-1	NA	TGCGCCAGCAGCCAAGCGCTGGCGGCGAATGAGCAGTTCTTC	CASSQALAANEQFF
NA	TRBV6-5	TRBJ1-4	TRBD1	TGTGCCAGCAGCTCGAAACAGGGGCCCGCTGAAAAACTGTTTTTT	CASSSKQGPAEKLFF
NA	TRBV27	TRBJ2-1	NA	TGTGCCAGCAGCCTGATAGGGACGACGGTGCGGAATGAGCAGTTCTTC	CASSLIGTTVRNEQFF
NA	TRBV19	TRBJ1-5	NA	TGTGCCAGTAGGAGAAGTAGCAATCAGCCCCAGCATTTT	CASRRSSNQPQHF
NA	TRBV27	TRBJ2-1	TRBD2	TGTGCCAGCAAGCTACTAGCGGGAATCTATGAGCAGTTCTTC	CASKLLAGIYEQFF
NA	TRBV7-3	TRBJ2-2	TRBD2	TGTGCCAGCAGCGTAACCGGGACTAGCGGAACCGGGGAGCTGTTTTTT	CASSVTGTSGTGELFF
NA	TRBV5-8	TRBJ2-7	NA	TGTGCCAGCAGCTTGTCCCAGTACGAGCAGTACTTC	CASSLSQYEQYF
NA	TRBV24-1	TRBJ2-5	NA	TGTGCCACCGAAGACCTTGAGACCCAGTACTTC	CATEDLETQYF
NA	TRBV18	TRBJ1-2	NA	TGTGCCAGCTCACCACAAAGGGACCTGCGCTATGGCTACACCTTC	CASSPQRDLRYGYTF
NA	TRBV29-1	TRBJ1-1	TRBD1	TGCAGCGTACTCGGACAGGTGAACACTGAAGCTTTCTTT	CSVLGQVNTEAFF
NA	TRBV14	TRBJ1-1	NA	TGTGCCAGCAGCCAAGGGGTTCCCGGGGGTTACACTGAAGCTTTCTTT	CASSQGVPGGYTEAFF
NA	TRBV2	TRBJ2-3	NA	TGTGCCAGCAGTGAGGGGGGCAGTGGAGAGACGCAGTATTTT	CASSEGGSGETQYF
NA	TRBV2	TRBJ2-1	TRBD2	TGTGCCAGCAGTGAATCCATTGGGACTAGGGCCCATGAGCAGTTCTTC	CASSESIGTRAHEQFF
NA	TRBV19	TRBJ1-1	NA	TGTGCCAGTAGTATTGTGGGGAATAGTGAAGCTTTCTTT	CASSIVGNSEAFF
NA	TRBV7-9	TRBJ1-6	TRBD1	TGTGCCAGCAGCACTACCGGGACAGGGAATTCACCCCTCCACTTT	CASSTTGTGNSPLHF
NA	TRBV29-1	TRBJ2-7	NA	TGCAGCGTTCGATCCGGAGGCCCCCCGTACTTC	CSVRSGGPPYF
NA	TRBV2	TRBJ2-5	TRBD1	TGTGCCAGCAGTGGGGACAGGGGCCTACAAGAGACCCAGTACTTC	CASSGDRGLQETQYF
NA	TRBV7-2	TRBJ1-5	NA	TGTGCTAGTGGACTGGGAGGGGTTCAGCCCCAGCATTTT	CASGLGGVQPQHF
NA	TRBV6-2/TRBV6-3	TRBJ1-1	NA	TGTGCCAGCAGCCCAGAGGGAGGAAGAACTGAAGCTTTCTTT	CASSPEGGRTEAFF
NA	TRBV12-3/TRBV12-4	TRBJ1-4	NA	TGTGCCAGCAGTGCCTCCGCACAAGAGGTCGGACGAGAAAAACTGTTTTTT	CASSASAQEVGREKLFF
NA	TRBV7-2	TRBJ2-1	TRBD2	TGTGCCAGCCAAAAGCGGGGGGCCTACAATGAGCAGTTCTTC	CASQKRGAYNEQFF
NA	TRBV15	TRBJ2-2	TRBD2	TGTGCCACCAGCAAACTAGATAGCGGGAGACGAACCGGGGAGCTGTTTTTT	CATSKLDSGRRTGELFF
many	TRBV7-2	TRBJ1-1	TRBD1	TGTGCCAGCAGCTTAGGACAGGGGAACACTGAAGCTTTCTTT	CASSLGQGNTEAFF
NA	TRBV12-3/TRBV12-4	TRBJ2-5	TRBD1	TGTGCCAGCAGCCCGACAGGGCCCAGAGAGACCCAGTACTTC	CASSPTGPRETQYF
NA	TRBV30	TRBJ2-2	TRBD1	TGTGCCTGGGCGCGACAGGGTTCGAACACCGGGGAGCTGTTTTTT	CAWARQGSNTGELFF
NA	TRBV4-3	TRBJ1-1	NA	TGCGCCAGCAGCCAAGGCGACGTCCAGGGGCCTGAAGCTTTCTTT	CASSQGDVQGPEAFF
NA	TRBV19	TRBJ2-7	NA	TGTGCCAGTAGTCCAAGGACCCCCGAGCAGTACTTC	CASSPRTPEQYF
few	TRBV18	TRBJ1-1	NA	TGTGCCAGCTCACCCGACTTGAACACTGAAGCTTTCTTT	CASSPDLNTEAFF